This T cell receptor (beta chain) derives from a study of T cells in Graves' hyperthyroidism and ophthalmopathy. Overall study findings and caveats: Most expanded thyroid clonotypes above 0.001 recurred in blood. Ophthalmopathy stood apart from stable hyperthyroidism in a 13 V-J model.

The study excluded patients with uncontrolled infection, other autoimmune disease, pregnancy or lactation. Diagnosing involved the use of clinical symptoms, serum thyroxine and TRAb, thyroid ultrasound and orbital computed tomography. Trimming cost V 6 bases and J 5 bases, with 16 bases left between them. CDR3 size: 15 residues. This clonotype was recorded many times. Its antigen is unidentified. Amplified TCR beta CDR3 regions derived from RNA transcripts. HTBI primers drove first-round RT-PCR of the TCR CDR3. TCRdb re-called the multiplex PCR reads with MiXCR, one entry per CDR3 protein. The table has over 500,000 distinct CDR3 sequences, 46% seen once.

This receptor was identified in an adult woman with Graves' disease, either hyperthyroidism or ophthalmopathy (not recorded which). Sequencing used peripheral blood or thyroid tissue (not recorded which). The rearrangement uses TRBV12-3 or TRBV12-4 and TRBJ2-2; unclear D gene. For the CDR3, the DNA is TGTGCCAGCAGCCCTCTTAGGTCGCTGACCGGGGAGCTGTTTTTT. Residues: CASSPLRSLTGELFF.